Listed below are T cell receptor beta chains from one sample, sequenced in a study of T cell changes during pregnancy in multiple sclerosis. Profiled with immunoSEQ multiplex PCR; TCRdb holds only in-frame clones, not every one. The data contain under 65,000 clones, roughly 90% of them singletons. This material consisted of peripheral blood, taken in the second trimester of pregnancy. These receptors originate from a female donor with multiple sclerosis, enrolled in a pregnancy study. Each CDR3 is given with its conserved first and last residue. D genes are given only for firm matches. For some rows the clone size is stated as once, few or many, or as a class when expanded; others skip it.

>TRBV2|13|.|TRBJ1-5|.
CASMRADNQPQHF
TGTGCCAGCATGCGGGCAGACAATCAGCCCCAGCATTTT
>TRBV13|14|.|TRBJ2-7|TRBD1
CASSIDRGRYEQYF
TGTGCCAGCAGCATTGACAGGGGGCGCTACGAGCAGTACTTC
>TRBV18|17|.|TRBJ2-1|.
CASSHNPAGNFHNEQFF
TGTGCCAGCTCGCACAATCCGGCCGGGAATTTTCACAATGAGCAGTTCTTC
>TRBV2|11|.|TRBJ2-5|.
CASRGDDTQYF
TGTGCCAGCAGGGGCGATGATACCCAGTACTTC
>TRBV5-5|14|.|TRBJ2-7|TRBD1
CASSQMTGSHEQYF
TGTGCCAGCAGCCAAATGACAGGGTCCCACGAGCAGTACTTC
>TRBV10-3|13|.|TRBJ1-4|.
CAITGGINEKLFF
TGTGCCATCACGGGGGGAATTAATGAAAAACTGTTTTTT
>TRBV28|15|.|TRBJ1-3|.
CASSLFRVSGNTIYF
TGTGCCAGCAGTTTATTCCGGGTCTCTGGAAACACCATATATTTT
>TRBV4-2|17|.|TRBJ1-2|.
CASSLAFRSARADGYTF
TGTGCCAGCAGCTTAGCCTTCCGGTCTGCCAGGGCGGATGGCTACACCTTC
>TRBV28|13|.|TRBJ2-3|TRBD2
CASSLTSVDTQYF
TGTGCCAGCAGTTTAACTAGCGTAGATACGCAGTATTTT
>TRBV14|17|.|TRBJ2-2|TRBD1
CASSWDRRISNTGELFF
TGTGCCAGCAGCTGGGACAGGCGGATTTCGAACACCGGGGAGCTGTTTTTT
>TRBV2|15|once|TRBJ1-3|.
CASSGGSSSGNTIYF
TGTGCCAGCAGTGGGGGCAGCTCCTCTGGAAACACCATATATTTT
>TRBV2|15|.|TRBJ2-7|.
CASSAYLALVHEQYF
TGTGCCAGCAGTGCTTACTTAGCACTTGTACACGAGCAGTACTTC
>TRBV19|17|.|TRBJ2-5|.
CASSIVGWSRGQETQYF
TGTGCCAGTAGTATAGTCGGTTGGTCCCGGGGCCAAGAGACCCAGTACTTC
>TRBV2|15|.|TRBJ2-1|TRBD2
CASSTSGGSYNEQFF
TGTGCCAGCAGTACCAGCGGGGGGTCCTACAATGAGCAGTTCTTC
>TRBV6-1|12|.|TRBJ2-7|.
CASSEVKYEQYF
TGTGCCAGCAGTGAAGTTAAATACGAGCAGTACTTC
>TRBV7-9|18|.|TRBJ2-1|TRBD2
CASSLVGGGGGSYNEQFF
TGTGCCAGCAGCTTAGTTGGAGGTGGCGGGGGTTCCTACAATGAGCAGTTCTTC
>TRBV19|16|.|TRBJ1-5|TRBD1
CASSTETGGVNQPQHF
TGTGCCAGTAGTACGGAAACAGGGGGCGTCAATCAGCCCCAGCATTTT
>TRBV5-4|14|once|TRBJ1-2|.
CASSSRDSLYGYTF
TGTGCCAGCAGCAGTCGTGACAGTTTATATGGCTACACCTTC
>TRBV5-5|13|.|TRBJ1-1|TRBD1
CASSPQGDTEAFF
TGTGCCAGCAGCCCTCAGGGGGACACTGAAGCTTTCTTT
>TRBV7-9|13|.|TRBJ1-1|.
CATQDSLNTEAFF
TGTGCCACACAGGACAGTTTGAACACTGAAGCTTTCTTT
>TRBV19|15|.|TRBJ2-1|TRBD2
CASSLGLAGINEQFF
TGTGCCAGTAGCCTGGGACTAGCGGGGATTAATGAGCAGTTCTTC
>TRBV25-1|17|.|TRBJ2-7|.
CASSESGTPKSLHEQYF
TGTGCCAGCAGTGAATCCGGGACACCCAAGTCACTCCACGAGCAGTACTTC
>TRBV5-1|15|.|TRBJ1-5|TRBD1
CASSTGYSSNQPQHF
TGCGCCAGTTCGACAGGGTATAGTAGCAATCAGCCCCAGCATTTT
>TRBV27|14|.|TRBJ1-2|.
CASSLGGGIYGYTF
TGTGCCAGCAGTTTAGGGGGGGGCATCTATGGCTACACCTTC
>TRBV1|17|.|TRBJ2-1|.
CTSSPLSGKSSYNEQFF
TGCACCAGCAGCCCACTTTCCGGGAAGAGCTCCTACAATGAGCAGTTCTTC
>TRBV19|14|.|TRBJ2-3|.
CASSLTVTTDTQYF
TGTGCCAGTAGTCTGACAGTGACTACAGATACGCAGTATTTT
>TRBV18|19|.|TRBJ1-2|TRBD1
CASSRSLGTADLSNYGYTF
TGTGCCAGCTCACGGTCCCTCGGGACAGCGGACCTCTCTAACTATGGCTACACCTTC
>TRBV4-3|15|.|TRBJ2-7|.
CASSQDWAGTYEQYF
TGCGCCAGCAGCCAAGATTGGGCAGGGACCTACGAGCAGTACTTC
>TRBV27|15|.|TRBJ1-4|.
CASSVGGLLNEKLFF
TGTGCCAGCAGCGTAGGAGGGCTGCTTAATGAAAAACTGTTTTTT
>TRBV5-4|13|.|TRBJ2-7|.
CASSLGSGYEQYF
TGTGCCAGCAGCTTGGGTAGCGGATACGAGCAGTACTTC
>TRBV10-3|11|once|TRBJ2-3|.
CAISIADTQYF
TGTGCCATCAGCATAGCAGATACGCAGTATTTT
>TRBV11-2|15|.|TRBJ2-3|.
CASSSAGLSTDTQYF
TGTGCCAGCAGCTCGGCGGGGTTAAGCACAGATACGCAGTATTTT
>TRBV4-1|14|.|TRBJ2-5|.
CASSQVYSQETQYF
TGCGCCAGCAGCCAAGTTTACAGTCAAGAGACCCAGTACTTC
>TRBV21-1|14|.|TRBJ2-5|.
CASSARDSQETQYF
TGTGCCAGCAGCGCCCGGGACAGTCAAGAGACCCAGTACTTC
>TRBV4-3|16|.|TRBJ2-1|.
CASSQDAGGSYNEQFF
TGCGCCAGCAGCCAAGACGCGGGCGGCTCCTACAATGAGCAGTTCTTC
>TRBV28|16|once|TRBJ2-2|TRBD1
CASSLLRGQGTGELFF
TGTGCCAGCAGTTTACTCAGGGGGCAGGGGACCGGGGAGCTGTTTTTT
>TRBV27|15|.|TRBJ1-2|TRBD1
CASSFADRDRVWYTF
TGTGCCAGCAGTTTCGCGGACAGGGATAGAGTGTGGTACACCTTC
>TRBV12-5|15|.|TRBJ2-7|.
CASGLVAGGLYEQYF
TGTGCTAGTGGTTTGGTAGCAGGAGGGCTCTACGAGCAGTACTTC
>TRBV27|14|.|TRBJ1-2|TRBD1
CASRKTGGWSGYTF
TGTGCCAGCAGGAAAACAGGGGGATGGAGTGGCTACACCTTC
>TRBV18|14|.|TRBJ2-7|TRBD1
CASSAGQGAYEQYF
TGTGCCAGCTCAGCGGGACAGGGGGCCTACGAGCAGTACTTC
>TRBV6-1|11|.|TRBJ2-7|.
CASSRGWEQYF
TGTGCCAGCAGCAGGGGTTGGGAGCAGTACTTC
>TRBV27|21|.|TRBJ1-4|TRBD1
CASSAIGRRGLRWANNEKLFF
TGTGCCAGCAGCGCCATTGGTCGCAGGGGGCTCCGCTGGGCGAATAATGAAAAACTGTTTTTT